The clone carrying this T cell receptor beta chain has at least ten counts. Its antigen is undetermined. The data were taken from a study of human T cells and chemical hapten exposure. Study overall: Across the whole study, which lasted around six months, patients were given diphenylcyclopropenone on the scalp once a week.

Points from the study as a whole: A positive correlation with patch test score was found for PT1 expanded TCR counts. Expanded TCRs showed more large CDR3 clusters than pre-sensitization or healthy control sets.

Noted time point: patch test 1, 2 weeks after DPC sensitization. Treatment defined: therapeutic diphenylcyclopropenone sensitization with weekly scalp DPC. The total RNA was obtained from whole blood that was not fractionated. From the RACE reads, TCRdb called clonotypes with MiXCR, one entry per CDR3 protein. The top ten hold roughly 24% of the sample, which has 42,000 or so distinct CDR3 sequences, 3% to 4% seen once. V gave up 4 bases and J gave up 1 base; unmatched junction bases: 6. The CDR3 totals 17 residues. The germline V gene has CDR1 SNHLY and CDR2 FYNNEI. The gene calls are TRBV2 and TRBJ2-5; 13 nucleotides line up with TRBD2. Sequencing used whole blood, obtained in connection with sensitization to the hapten diphenylcyclopropenone (DPC). The sequence was obtained from a man aged 50-59 years with alopecia areata. Some clones in this sample may be carry-over from other donors' samples. The chain's CDR3 is CASSGQTSGRGQETQYF. CDR3 in DNA: TGTGCCAGCAGTGGCCAAACTAGCGGGAGGGGCCAAGAGACCCAGTACTTC.